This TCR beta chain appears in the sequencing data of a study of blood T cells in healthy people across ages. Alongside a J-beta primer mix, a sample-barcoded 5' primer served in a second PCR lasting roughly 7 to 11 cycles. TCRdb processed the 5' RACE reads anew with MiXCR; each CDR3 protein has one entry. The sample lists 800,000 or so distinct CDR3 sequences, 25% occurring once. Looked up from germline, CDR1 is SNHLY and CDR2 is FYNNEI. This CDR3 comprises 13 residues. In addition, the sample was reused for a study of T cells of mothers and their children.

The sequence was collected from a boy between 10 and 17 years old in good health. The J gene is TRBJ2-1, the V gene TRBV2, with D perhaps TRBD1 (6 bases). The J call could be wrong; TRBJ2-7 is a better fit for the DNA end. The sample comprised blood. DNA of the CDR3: TGTGCCAGCAGGGGTTGGACAGAGGGAGAGCAGTACTTC. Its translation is CASRGWTEGEQYF.